This record covers a single T cell receptor beta chain. The sample is drawn from a study of blood T cell repertoires in COVID-19. About the study: From T cells, B-cell-depleted T cells, or PBMCs came the material, which was cDNA or gDNA.

TCRdb keeps only in-frame clones here, not all; method: immunoSEQ multiplex PCR. The repertoire consists of about 180,000 clones, with about four fifths occurring once and the leading ten covering about a sixth. Enrollees, about 18 to 90 years old, lived in 24 US areas. V was shortened by 4 bases and J by 0 bases, with 11 bases between the two germline ends. The germline CDR1 and CDR2 sequences are SGHNT and YYREEE (reference sequence). The length of the CDR3 is 15 residues. The receptor was derived from a man aged 55-75 years who had recovered from COVID-19. This chain links TRBV5-4 with TRBJ1-3, with D unresolved. Specimen: PBMCs or T cells enriched from blood (not recorded which). The CDR3 protein is CASSLDGRSGNTIYF. The CDR3 DNA is TGTGCCAGCAGCCTGGACGGTCGCTCTGGAAACACCATATATTTT.